The next 3 T cell receptor beta chains were all read from a single sample in a study of early T cells in non-severe SARS-CoV-2 infection. Each CDR3 protein gets one entry after TCRdb re-called the 5' RACE reads with MiXCR. The table lists 53,000 or so distinct CDR3 sequences, 10% to 15% of them singletons. This sample comprised whole blood, obtained at baseline. All receptors derive from an adult who was a healthcare worker with PCR-confirmed SARS-CoV-2 infection or an uninfected control (not recorded which).

The V gene is TRBV27, the J gene TRBJ2-3; D is undetermined. CDR3 length: 15 residues. Germline CDR1 is MNHEY and CDR2 is SMNVEV (reference sequence). V lost 7 bases to trimming and J lost 2 bases, with 16 bases between them. The DNA of the CDR3 is TGTGCCAGCACCTATTACGGCGGTAACACAGATACGCAGTATTTT. Translated: CASTYYGGNTDTQYF.

This clonotype occurred many times. The rearrangement uses TRBV7-2 and TRBJ2-3, with 10 bases fitting TRBD2. The germline V gene has CDR1 SGHTA and CDR2 FQGNSA. This CDR3 has 16 residues. Trimming at V came to 3 bases and at J to 5 bases, leaving 8 bases not matched to a gene. CDR3 sequence reads: CASSLRLAGVEDTQYF. The CDR3 nucleotides read TGTGCCAGCAGCTTGAGGCTAGCGGGAGTGGAAGATACGCAGTATTTT.

This clonotype was seen a handful of times. This chain joins TRBV11-2 and TRBJ2-7; the D gene could be TRBD1 or TRBD2 (5 bases each). Germline assignment: CDR1 SGHAT and CDR2 FQNNGV. The V end lost 8 bases, the J end lost 1 base, and 15 bases lay between the germline ends. The CDR3 length is 14 residues. Here the CDR3 DNA reads TGTGCCAGCCGCCTGGGGACGGTGTCCTACGAGCAGTACTTC. It is translated as CASRLGTVSYEQYF.